The present T cell receptor beta chain was sequenced within a study of blood T cell repertoires in COVID-19. Study-level background: Specimens from acute and convalescent COVID-19 originated in the United States, Italy and Spain.

Data came from immunoSEQ multiplex PCR; TCRdb stores just in-frame clones and leaves some out. The sample lists about 190,000 clones, about 85% occurring once. CDR1 LNHDA and CDR2 SQIVND come from the germline V gene (reference sequence). The CDR3 consists of 14 residues. The J segment lost 0 bases and the V segment lost 5 bases, leaving 1 base of the junction unmatched. A note on this clone: The sample carries other DNA sequences with the same CDR3.

Sequenced input: peripheral blood. The rearrangement joins TRBV19 to TRBJ1-5, with 7 bases matching TRBD1. The TCR originated in a man in his 70s with active or convalescent COVID-19. CDR3 protein: CASSDRDSNQPQHF. The CDR3 DNA reads as TGTGCCAGTAGTGACAGGGATAGCAATCAGCCCCAGCATTTT.